Below, 22 T cell receptor beta chains from the same sample are listed, as sequenced in a study of cytomegalovirus exposure and HLA in healthy donors. The PCR contained 60 Vbeta and 13 Jbeta primers. TCRdb's table, derived via immunoSEQ multiplex PCR, lists solely in-frame clones and lacks some. The data hold fewer than 250,000 clones, with 85% observed a single time. Source material: PBMCs. The receptor set was obtained from a human donor in good health.

The V and J genes are TRBV7-2 and TRBJ2-5; a weak D match, TRBD2 (6 bases). Germline V gene sequence: CDR1 SGHTA, CDR2 FQGNSA. This CDR3 is 14 amino acids long. With 5 bases removed from V and 4 bases from J, the gap between germline ends came to 14 bases. The CDR3 reads CASSTGTTRETQYF. Written as DNA, the CDR3 is TGTGCCAGCAGCACCGGGACGACTAGAGAGACCCAGTACTTC.

J is TRBJ2-3 and V is TRBV4-2, with TRBD2 as a possible D gene (7 bases). There are 17 residues in the CDR3. Looked up from germline, CDR1 is LGHNA and CDR2 is YNFKEQ. The germline V and J ends were trimmed by 1 base and 10 bases, with 24 bases remaining between them. DNA of the CDR3: TGTGCCAGCAGCCAAGTCATTAGGGGGGGTACCGATTTGCCGCAGTATTTT. It yields the protein CASSQVIRGGTDLPQYF.

This clone has only a few counts. CDR3 sequence: CASSYWTGGYEQYF. The CDR3 DNA follows: TGTGCCAGCAGTTACTGGACAGGGGGCTACGAGCAGTACTTC. This chain connects TRBV6-5 to TRBJ2-7; TRBD1 aligns across 10 bases. The CDR3 length is 14 residues. The V and J ends lost 1 base and 3 bases, in that order; junction bases with no gene match: 0. In germline, CDR1 is MNHEY, CDR2 SVGAGI.

This rearrangement joins TRBV5-1 to TRBJ1-3; 9 positions match TRBD1. The CDR3 is 16 amino acids. V lost 1 base, J lost 5 bases, and 7 bases stayed unmatched. Germline CDR1 SGHRS, CDR2 YFSETQ. CDR3 nucleotides: TGCGCCAGCAGCTTGCCGGCGGGACAGGGAAGAAACACCATATATTTT. Its protein product is CASSLPAGQGRNTIYF. Combining the CDR3 with reference TRBV5-1 and TRBJ1-3 gives the whole variable domain KAGVTQTPRYLIKTRGQQVTLSCSPISGHRSVSWYQQTPGQGLQFLFEYFSETQRNKGNFPGRFSGRQFSNSRSEMNVSTLELGDSALYLCASSLPAGQGRNTIYFGEGSWLTVV.

V and J are TRBV5-1 and TRBJ2-7; 11 nucleotides align to TRBD1. This CDR3 has 15 amino acids. Germline V gene data show CDR1 as SGHRS and CDR2 as YFSETQ. The junction had 6 bases not matched to a gene; V was cut back by 0 bases and J by 7 bases. CDR3 sequence: CASSLVGQGAGEQYF. DNA for the CDR3: TGCGCCAGCAGCTTGGTAGGACAGGGGGCGGGGGAGCAGTACTTC.

In its sample, this clone was seen a few times. The CDR3, as DNA: TGCGCCAGCAGCACGGGACAGTACTCCTACGAGCAGTACTTC. Its translation: CASSTGQYSYEQYF. The rearrangement joins TRBV5-1 to TRBJ2-7; 7 positions agree with TRBD1. The germline gives CDR1 SGHRS, CDR2 YFSETQ. This CDR3 contains 14 residues. V lost 4 bases to trimming and J lost 0 bases; unmatched junction nucleotides: 4.

This clone was counted between two and nine times. The chain links TRBV5-1 to TRBJ1-1, with a weak D call TRBD1 (6 bases). The CDR3 contains 16 residues. CDR1 and CDR2 (germline): SGHRS, YFSETQ. Trimming left V 1 base short and J 4 bases short, with 17 bases between. The CDR3 nucleotides are TGCGCCAGCAGCTTGCTCTTTCAGGGGTACGGCACTGAAGCTTTCTTT. Protein: CASSLLFQGYGTEAFF.

V gene TRBV14 combines with J gene TRBJ2-1, with 9 bases aligning to TRBD1. V gave up 2 bases and J gave up 9 bases; unmatched junction bases: 11. There are 16 residues in the CDR3. CDR1 and CDR2 (germline): SGHDN, FVKESK. The CDR3 DNA sequence: TGTGCCAGCAGCCAACAGACAGGGGGACTCGACGGTGAGCAGTTCTTC. Translated, it gives CASSQQTGGLDGEQFF. The whole variable domain, filled in from reference TRBV14 and TRBJ2-1, reads EAGVTQFPSHSVIEKGQTVTLRCDPISGHDNLYWYRRVMGKEIKFLLHFVKESKQDESGMPNNRFLAERTGGTYSTLKVQPAELEDSGVYFCASSQQTGGLDGEQFFGPGTRLTVL.

This chain connects TRBV6-1 to TRBJ2-1; D uncertain. The germline V and J ends were trimmed by 2 bases and 3 bases, with 5 bases remaining between them. The CDR3 is made up of 13 amino acids. Germline V CDR1 and CDR2: MNHNS, SASEGT. The CDR3 DNA reads TGTGCCAGCAGTGAACTCAGCTACAATGAGCAGTTCTTC. It codes for CASSELSYNEQFF.

The chain uses TRBV2 and TRBJ2-4, with 8 bases fitting TRBD1. V lost 2 bases, J lost 3 bases, and 3 bases stayed unmatched. Germline V gives CDR1 SNHLY, CDR2 FYNNEI. The CDR3 is 15 residues long. The CDR3 DNA follows: TGTGCCAGCAGTGAACAGGGGGCAGTCAAAAACATTCAGTACTTC. This gives the protein CASSEQGAVKNIQYF.

This chain joins TRBV12-5 and TRBJ1-1; D possibly corresponds to TRBD1 (5 bases). V dropped 1 base and J dropped 4 bases, with 7 bases sitting between them. This CDR3 is built from 13 residues. CDR1 is LGHNT and CDR2 is FRNRAP in the germline V gene. This CDR3 is CASGLGRGTEAFF. The CDR3 DNA reads as TGTGCTAGTGGTTTGGGGAGGGGCACTGAAGCTTTCTTT.

The genes are TRBV12-5 and TRBJ2-7, with 10 bases identical to TRBD2. The CDR3 extends over 15 amino acids. The V and J ends lost 8 bases and 0 bases, in that order; junction bases with no gene match: 7. Germline V gene lookup returns CDR1 LGHNT and CDR2 FRNRAP. The CDR3: CASHSASGSSYEQYF. CDR3 DNA sequence: TGTGCTAGTCACTCGGCTAGCGGGAGCTCCTACGAGCAGTACTTC.

Only one count was recorded for this clone. V gene TRBV7-3 combines with J gene TRBJ2-2; 8 bases are a match to TRBD2. CDR3 length: 15 amino acids. Germline CDR1 reads SGHTA; CDR2 reads FQGTGA. The V gene end was trimmed by 3 bases and the J gene end by 6 bases; junction bases not matched to a gene: 6. CDR3 protein: CASSFSGSGAGELFF. CDR3 DNA sequence: TGTGCCAGCAGCTTCAGCGGGAGTGGCGCCGGGGAGCTGTTTTTT.

The chain couples TRBV9 to TRBJ2-6; D call uncertain. V was trimmed by 0 bases and J by 0 bases, leaving 10 bases between them. Germline lookup yields CDR1 SGDLS and CDR2 YYNGEE. CDR3 length equals 17 residues. The CDR3 DNA follows: TGTGCCAGCAGCGTAGCATTAGTCGACTCTGGGGCCAACGTCCTGACTTTC. This gives the protein CASSVALVDSGANVLTF.

The chain has TRBV6-1 and TRBJ1-2, with D perhaps matching TRBD1 (6 bases). Trimming took off 4 bases at V and 0 bases at J, with 12 bases between the two ends. Germline CDR1 and CDR2: MNHNS and SASEGT. The CDR3 covers 15 residues. Here the CDR3 DNA reads TGTGCCAGCAGTGGCGGACAGTTCTCTAACTATGGCTACACCTTC. Its protein product is CASSGGQFSNYGYTF.

The V call is TRBV6-5, the J call TRBJ1-5, with a possible D match to TRBD1 (6 bases). CDR1 and CDR2 from the germline V gene are MNHEY and SVGAGI. This CDR3 has 16 amino acids. V was cut by 4 bases and J by 6 bases, with 19 bases left in between. In nucleotides, the CDR3 is TGTGCCAGCAGTTTTGACAGGCCTATCAAGGGTCAGCCCCAGCATTTT. It encodes CASSFDRPIKGQPQHF.

The rearrangement joins TRBV11-2 to TRBJ2-1; TRBD2 aligns across 13 bases. Germline V gene data show CDR1 as SGHAT and CDR2 as FQNNGV. After removal of 5 bases from V and 15 bases from J, the junction contained 10 bases not matched to a gene. The length of the CDR3 is 14 residues. The chain's CDR3 is CASSATSGRSVPFF. In DNA, the CDR3 is TGTGCCAGCAGCGCGACTAGCGGGAGGTCTGTTCCGTTCTTC.

Note on this clone: One end of the junction varies from germline; a read error may be responsible. CDR3 amino acids: CSSSQLQGPSIYEQYF. DNA for the CDR3: TGTTCCAGCAGTCAGCTACAGGGGCCCTCCATTTACGAGCAGTACTTC. The J gene is TRBJ2-7, the V gene TRBV7-9; 7 bases align to TRBD1. This CDR3 spans 16 amino acids. The germline V gene has CDR1 SEHNR and CDR2 FQNEAQ (reference sequence).

This chain connects TRBV6-1 to TRBJ2-3, with 7 bases aligning to TRBD2. The ends lost 8 bases at V and 6 bases at J; junction bases unmatched: 8. Germline assignment: CDR1 MNHNS and CDR2 SASEGT. CDR3 length: 13 residues. Here the CDR3 reads CASGSPRGDTQYF. The CDR3 DNA reads TGTGCCAGCGGATCCCCGCGGGGGGATACGCAGTATTTT.

The chain has TRBV6-1 and TRBJ1-2; D is perhaps TRBD1 (6 bases). There are 14 residues in the CDR3. The V end was cut by 4 bases, the J end by 8 bases, with 17 bases between. The germline gives CDR1 MNHNS, CDR2 SASEGT. CDR3 sequence (DNA): TGTGCCAGCAGTGTCCTGGGGGGGGCTGAGGGCTACACCTTC. As protein: CASSVLGGAEGYTF.

This rearrangement joins TRBV9 to TRBJ2-1; TRBD1 aligns across 8 bases. The CDR3 is 14 residues long. Trimming took 4 bases from V and 7 from J; bases not matched to a gene: 7. CDR1 SGDLS and CDR2 YYNGEE come from the germline V gene. The CDR3 bases are TGTGCCAGCAGCACCTACAGGGGGAGGAATGAGCAGTTCTTC. Encoded protein: CASSTYRGRNEQFF.

The rearrangement uses TRBV15 and TRBJ1-3; TRBD1 matches at 7 bases. The germline V gene has CDR1 LNHNV and CDR2 YYDKDF (reference sequence). Trimming removed 0 bases from V and 14 bases from J; junction bases left unmatched: 7. The CDR3 runs to 13 residues. In DNA form, the CDR3 reads TGTGCCACCAGCAGAGATCGACAGGGCAGCGTATATTTT. It codes for CATSRDRQGSVYF.